This TCR beta chain was observed in a study of OX40 agonist ivuxolimab in advanced cancers. Study in general: People in dose escalation had one of these cancers: hepatocellular carcinoma, melanoma, renal cell or head and neck cancer. The group had a mean age of roughly 56 years, ranged from about 20 to 79, and was roughly 80% male. Findings and caveats of the study: Researchers report that CD8+ T cells had, on average, more expanded clones than CD4+.

With regard to this clone: Its antigen is unknown.

Germline CDR1 SGDLS, CDR2 YYNGEE. The CDR3 loop spans 14 amino acids. Trimming stripped 0 bases from V and 1 base from J, with 8 bases between. TCRdb keeps only in-frame clones here, not all; method: immunoSEQ multiplex PCR. The sample gives fewer than 80,000 clones, 87% of which show up once; roughly 2.1% is in the top ten. The clonotype originates from an adult with an advanced solid tumor such as melanoma, head and neck, liver or kidney cancer. The V gene is TRBV9, the J gene TRBJ2-7; the D is unclear. This specimen was CD4+ or CD8+ T cells sorted from blood, taken in a trial of the OX40 agonist ivuxolimab. The CDR3: CASSVGPQSYEQYF. The CDR3 DNA follows: TGTGCCAGCAGCGTAGGACCGCAATCCTACGAGCAGTACTTC. Full variable domain (missing parts from reference TRBV9 and TRBJ2-7): DSGVTQTPKHLITATGQRVTLRCSPRSGDLSVYWYQQSLDQGLQFLIQYYNGEERAKGNILERFSAQQFPDLHSELNLSSLELGDSALYFCASSVGPQSYEQYFGPGTRLTVT.